The 15 T cell receptor beta chains below all came from one sample that was sequenced in a study of shared T cell receptors in the human thymus. The assay was immunoSEQ multiplex PCR, and TCRdb's table has in-frame clones only and misses some. This sample has about 710,000 clones; around 87% occur once, and the top ten carry over 0.008%. These same data were also listed under a study on human thymus T cells.

Material: thymocytes. The receptors stem from a boy under two years old with a congenital heart defect.

V and J are TRBV5-1 and TRBJ2-7, with TRBD2 matching over 16 bases. This CDR3 comprises 19 residues. Germline loops: CDR1 SGHRS, CDR2 YFSETQ. Trimming cost V 2 bases and J 5 bases; bases outside gene matches: 13. The CDR3 DNA follows: TGCGCCAGCAGCTTAATGACGGGACTAGCGGGAGGGCCGGTTCACGAGCAGTACTTC. Translated: CASSLMTGLAGGPVHEQYF.

The CDR3 is CAISESNSGAQGRDTEAFF. The CDR3 region has the DNA TGTGCCATCAGTGAGTCAAATAGTGGGGCCCAGGGTCGGGACACTGAAGCTTTCTTT. V usage is TRBV10-3 and J usage is TRBJ1-1; D perhaps matches TRBD1 (5 bases). The CDR3 runs 19 residues. V lost 0 bases and J 3 bases, leaving 23 bases between the germline ends. Germline V lookup: CDR1 ENHRY, CDR2 SYGVKD.

The sample holds a few counts of this clone. The chain combines TRBV4-1 with TRBJ1-4, with D perhaps matching TRBD1 (6 bases). The CDR3 is 16 amino acids. From germline, CDR1 is MGHRA and CDR2 YSYEKL. Trimming cost V 0 bases and J 7 bases, with 15 bases left between them. The CDR3, as DNA: TGCGCCAGCAGCCAAGAAGGGGCAGGGGTGGCTGAAAAACTGTTTTTT. Translated: CASSQEGAGVAEKLFF.

The chain is built from TRBV29-1 and TRBJ2-7; a possible D gene is TRBD1 (6 bases). CDR1 and CDR2 (germline): SQVTM, ANQGSEA. V was clipped by 4 bases and J by 2 bases, with 18 bases between them. The CDR3 is 15 amino acids. Here the CDR3 reads CSVVTGTNRPYEQYF. CDR3 sequence (DNA): TGCAGCGTTGTAACCGGGACAAATAGACCCTACGAGCAGTACTTC.

The chain links TRBV2 to TRBJ1-6; D may be TRBD1 (5 bases). The CDR3 has 17 residues. Trimming took off 1 base at V and 1 base at J, with 11 bases between the two ends. CDR1 is SNHLY, CDR2 FYNNEI, per germline. The CDR3, as DNA: TGTGCCAGCAGTGAAGGGCCAGGGAATTCCTATAATTCACCCCTCCACTTT. This encodes CASSEGPGNSYNSPLHF. Full variable domain (missing parts from reference TRBV2 and TRBJ1-6): EPEVTQTPSHQVTQMGQEVILRCVPISNHLYFYWYRQILGQKVEFLVSFYNNEISEKSEIFDDQFSVERPDGSNFTLKIRSTKLEDSAMYFCASSEGPGNSYNSPLHFGNGTRLTVT.

The chain combines TRBV4-2 with TRBJ1-3; possible D gene TRBD1, 5 bases. Germline assignment: CDR1 LGHNA and CDR2 YNFKEQ. V was cut by 2 bases and J by 8 bases, with 16 bases left in between. CDR3 length: 15 residues. For the CDR3, the DNA is TGTGCCAGCAGCCAAACAAAAGGGGAAGTAGACACCATATATTTT. This sequence encodes CASSQTKGEVDTIYF.

This chain joins TRBV5-1 and TRBJ1-3; D unclear. The V and J ends lost 0 bases and 0 bases respectively, with 10 bases between them. The CDR3 length is 16 residues. Germline lookup yields CDR1 SGHRS and CDR2 YFSETQ. In DNA form, the CDR3 reads TGCGCCAGCAGCTTGGGACACCTCAACTCTGGAAACACCATATATTTT. Residues: CASSLGHLNSGNTIYF.

The chain combines TRBV29-1 with TRBJ2-5; 8 nucleotides line up with TRBD2. Germline loops: CDR1 SQVTM, CDR2 ANQGSEA. The CDR3 contains 12 residues. V lost 7 bases and J lost 3; bases outside the gene matches: 4. CDR3 nucleotides: TGCAGCGGGGTTAGCGGGAAAGAGACCCAGTACTTC. Encoded protein: CSGVSGKETQYF.

This chain links TRBV15 with TRBJ1-2, with D perhaps matching TRBD1 (5 bases). Germline values: CDR1 LNHNV, CDR2 YYDKDF (reference sequence). V was pared by 2 bases and J by 3 bases, with 22 bases between. CDR3 length: 18 amino acids. The CDR3 DNA reads as TGTGCCACCAGCAGAAGCCAAGTCCGACAGTGGGAGGACTATGGCTACACCTTC. Translating it yields CATSRSQVRQWEDYGYTF.

CDR3 sequence reads: CASSGAGTGESYNEQFF. CDR3 coding DNA: TGTGCCAGCAGCGGAGCCGGGACAGGGGAGTCCTACAATGAGCAGTTCTTC. This rearrangement joins TRBV9 to TRBJ2-1; 10 nucleotides line up with TRBD1. The J segment lost 1 base and the V segment lost 3 bases, leaving 7 bases of the junction unmatched. This CDR3 contains 17 residues. CDR1 SGDLS and CDR2 YYNGEE come from the germline V gene. Using reference TRBV9 and TRBJ2-1 for the parts outside the CDR3, the full variable domain is DSGVTQTPKHLITATGQRVTLRCSPRSGDLSVYWYQQSLDQGLQFLIQYYNGEERAKGNILERFSAQQFPDLHSELNLSSLELGDSALYFCASSGAGTGESYNEQFFGPGTRLTVL.

The chain has TRBV28 and TRBJ1-5; no clear D gene. Germline V gene sequence: CDR1 MDHEN, CDR2 SYDVKM. The CDR3 is made up of 15 amino acids. Trimming cost V 5 bases and J 2 bases, with 13 bases left between them. The CDR3 sequence: CASSEVPMGNQPQHF. CDR3 nucleotides: TGTGCCAGCAGTGAGGTCCCGATGGGCAATCAGCCCCAGCATTTT.

The chain uses TRBV14 and TRBJ2-7, with TRBD2 matching over 9 bases. Trimming at V came to 6 bases and at J to 1 base, leaving 7 bases not matched to a gene. CDR1 is SGHDN and CDR2 is FVKESK in the germline V gene. The CDR3 consists of 15 residues. The CDR3 loop reads CASSFGLAYSYEQYF. As DNA, the CDR3 is TGTGCCAGCAGTTTCGGACTAGCGTATTCCTACGAGCAGTACTTC. The complete variable domain, with remaining parts taken from reference TRBV14 and TRBJ2-7, reads EAGVTQFPSHSVIEKGQTVTLRCDPISGHDNLYWYRRVMGKEIKFLLHFVKESKQDESGMPNNRFLAERTGGTYSTLKVQPAELEDSGVYFCASSFGLAYSYEQYFGPGTRLTVT.

This chain connects TRBV9 to TRBJ2-2; weak D call: TRBD2 (5 bases). CDR1 is SGDLS and CDR2 is YYNGEE in the germline V gene. This CDR3 comprises 16 residues. V was clipped by 4 bases and J by 9 bases, with 22 bases between them. The DNA of the CDR3 is TGTGCCAGCAGCTATGGGCTAGCATTTTTGGAATGGGAGCTGTTTTTT. Its protein product is CASSYGLAFLEWELFF.

The gene calls are TRBV9 and TRBJ2-1; 10 bases are shared with TRBD2. Germline values: CDR1 SGDLS, CDR2 YYNGEE. This CDR3 spans 15 amino acids. J lost 9 bases, V lost 3 bases, and 9 bases had no gene match. Here the CDR3 DNA reads TGTGCCAGCAGCGAAACCGGGACTAGCGATCTTGAGCAGTTCTTC. Translating gives CASSETGTSDLEQFF.

This rearrangement joins TRBV29-1 to TRBJ2-5; no clear D gene. The V gene's germline CDR1 is SQVTM and CDR2 ANQGSEA. This CDR3 has 13 amino acids. V lost 2 bases to trimming and J lost 2 bases, with 9 bases between them. CDR3 sequence: CSVESVSQETQYF. CDR3 bases: TGCAGCGTTGAAAGTGTCAGTCAAGAGACCCAGTACTTC.